What follows are 10 T cell receptor beta chains derived from one specimen sequenced in a study of T cells in Graves' hyperthyroidism and ophthalmopathy (dated by TCRdb to between 2017 and 2020). To prepare the library, multiplex PCR was applied. Sequencer: Illumina HiSeq 2000. TCR beta CDR3 regions were amplified from RNA transcripts. The TCR CDR3 was subjected to a first round of RT-PCR using the HTBI primer set and the Qiagen OneStep RT-PCR kit. TCRdb passed the public sequencing reads through fastp at Q25 and MiXCR, retaining productive beta sequences. Each CDR3 protein appears once, grouped with its most common genes and DNA. This sample gives 300,000 to 400,000 distinct CDR3 sequences in total; over 10% of them show up just once. Around 9.2% of the sample is taken by the ten largest. Source material: blood. All receptors come from a woman aged 18-35 years with Graves' hyperthyroidism.

This clonotype has a count of ten or more. The rearrangement joins TRBV5-8 to TRBJ1-5, with D uncertain. The CDR3 is 18 residues long. Trimming stripped 0 bases from V and 5 bases from J, with 21 bases between. In germline, CDR1 is SGHTS, CDR2 YDEGEE. CDR3 region: CASSLASTSDGSYQPQHF. The CDR3, as DNA: TGTGCCAGCAGCTTGGCCTCCACCTCCGACGGCTCGTATCAGCCCCAGCATTTT.

This clonotype came up many times. The chain combines TRBV11-2 with TRBJ1-2; D unresolved. V lost 5 bases to trimming and J lost 4 bases, with 17 bases between them. The germline V gene has CDR1 SGHAT and CDR2 FQNNGV. The CDR3 contains 15 residues. The CDR3 nucleotides are TGTGCCAGCAGCCCCCTCGGGCAGCCTGGCTATGGCTACACCTTC. Translating it yields CASSPLGQPGYGYTF.

There are many counts of this clonotype. The chain combines TRBV10-3 with TRBJ1-2; 8 nucleotides match TRBD1. The CDR3 spans 13 residues. Germline loops: CDR1 ENHRY, CDR2 SYGVKD. The V and J ends lost 7 bases and 8 bases, in that order; junction bases with no gene match: 9. The CDR3 DNA reads as TGTGCCATCACCCAGGACAGGGAAAAAGGCTACACCTTC. It is translated as CAITQDREKGYTF.

This rearrangement joins TRBV19 to TRBJ1-1; D gene ambiguous. Trimming removed 3 bases from V and 2 bases from J, with 16 bases in between. CDR1 is LNHDA, CDR2 SQIVND, per germline (reference sequence). The CDR3 is 16 amino acids. The CDR3 protein is CASSIQTGQTNTEAFF. The CDR3 DNA follows: TGTGCCAGTAGTATTCAAACCGGGCAGACTAACACTGAAGCTTTCTTT.

This clonotype was observed many times. The chain is built from TRBV28 and TRBJ2-7; TRBD1 agrees at 7 bases. CDR1 is MDHEN and CDR2 is SYDVKM in the germline V gene. The CDR3 covers 16 residues. V was pared by 5 bases and J by 0 bases, with 10 bases of the junction left unmatched. The CDR3 coding sequence is TGTGCCAGCAGTCAACGATACAGGGGCTACTCCTACGAGCAGTACTTC. Translating it yields CASSQRYRGYSYEQYF.

The sample holds a few counts of this clonotype. CDR3 protein: CASSVESERSSGANVLTF. The CDR3 DNA reads as TGTGCCAGCAGCGTGGAGTCGGAGCGCTCCTCTGGGGCCAACGTCCTGACTTTC. The chain joins TRBV9 to TRBJ2-6; unclear D gene. The germline V gene encodes CDR1 SGDLS and CDR2 YYNGEE. This CDR3 comprises 18 residues. The V and J ends lost 2 bases and 0 bases respectively, with 15 bases between them.

In regard to this clonotype: A much larger clone lies a single base off, so this may be a read error. V and J are TRBV19 and TRBJ2-7; 8 bases align to TRBD1. V was pared by 0 bases and J by 3 bases, with 7 bases of the junction left unmatched. Germline CDR1 and CDR2: LNHDA and SQIVND (reference sequence). The CDR3 extends over 16 amino acids. The CDR3 region has the DNA TGTGCCAGTAGTATAGAGGCCGGACAGGGTCTCTACGAGCAGTACTTC. Residues: CASSIEAGQGLYEQYF. The entire variable domain, with the rest obtained from reference TRBV19 and TRBJ2-7, is as follows: DGGITQSPKYLFRKEGQNVTLSCEQNLNHDAMYWYRQDPGQGLRLIYYSQIVNDFQKGDIAEGYSVSREKKESFPLTVTSAQKNPTAFYLCASSIEAGQGLYEQYFGPGTRLTVT.

In its sample, this clonotype was seen many times. This chain joins TRBV28 and TRBJ1-5; 8 bases are shared with TRBD1. Germline V gives CDR1 MDHEN, CDR2 SYDVKM. The CDR3 consists of 15 residues. V gave up 6 bases and J gave up 6 bases; unmatched junction bases: 10. This chain's CDR3 is CASSPRTGSIQPQHF. The DNA of the CDR3 is TGTGCCAGCAGCCCTCGGACAGGGTCGATTCAGCCCCAGCATTTT.

The J gene is TRBJ2-5, the V gene TRBV5-1; 10 bases are shared with TRBD1. V was pared by 4 bases and J by 2 bases, with 5 bases of the junction left unmatched. The CDR3 totals 15 residues. The germline gives CDR1 SGHRS, CDR2 YFSETQ. In nucleotides, the CDR3 is TGCGCCAGCAGCCGGGGACAGGGGAAGCAAGAGACCCAGTACTTC. It encodes CASSRGQGKQETQYF.

This clonotype has a count of ten or more. The chain is built from TRBV20-1 and TRBJ2-5, with TRBD2 identical over 11 bases. This CDR3 has 16 residues. From germline, CDR1 is DFQATT and CDR2 SNEGSKA (reference sequence). The ends lost 6 bases at V and 1 base at J; junction bases unmatched: 10. As DNA, the CDR3 is TGCAGTGCCCCTCGACTAGCGGGGTTGTTCCAAGAGACCCAGTACTTC. This translates into CSAPRLAGLFQETQYF.